This TCR beta chain is from a study of blood T cell repertoires in COVID-19. In the original processing: Amplified reference gene primers provided the basis for estimating nucleated cell counts. The table came from immunoSEQ multiplex PCR; TCRdb's copy has only in-frame clones and leaves some out. Clone size and the V and J calls come from that table; the DNA yielded D and trimming. Of around 200,000 clones listed, 70% to 90% are singletons. Source material: peripheral blood. The clonotype was recovered from a man between 60 and 75 years old with acute or convalescent COVID-19.

The CDR3 nucleotides read TGTGCCAGCAGTGAATTGGAGTTAGCGGGAACAAATGAGCAGTTCTTC. Translation gives CASSELELAGTNEQFF. The genes are TRBV25-1 and TRBJ2-1; TRBD2 matches 8 bases. The CDR3 is 16 amino acids. Germline V gives CDR1 MGHDK, CDR2 SYGVNS. The junction had 9 bases not matched to a gene; V was cut back by 1 base and J by 7 bases.